This T cell receptor (beta chain) was identified during a study of T-cell memory formation after mild COVID-19. V lost 4 bases and J 5 bases, leaving 8 bases between the germline ends. Germline V gene sequence: CDR1 SGHTA, CDR2 FQGNSA. The CDR3 has 12 amino acids. Study findings and constraints: Clones contracting across day 15 to 85 had a balanced CD4/CD8 profile; later expanding clones leaned CD4+.

MiXCR was run by TCRdb on the 5' RACE reads, yielding one entry per CDR3 protein. The table shows about 110,000 distinct CDR3 sequences, with about an eighth occurring only once. For this clonotype: Its target is unknown.

The chain recombines TRBV7-2 with TRBJ1-1; D uncertain. The receptor was derived from an adult woman who had mild COVID-19 (a few samples of this study predate the infection). Cell type and time point are not known. The sample was PBMCs or a T cell subset sorted from them (not recorded which). Here the CDR3 reads CASSSHITEAFF. The DNA of the CDR3 is TGTGCCAGCAGCTCGCACATTACTGAAGCTTTCTTT.